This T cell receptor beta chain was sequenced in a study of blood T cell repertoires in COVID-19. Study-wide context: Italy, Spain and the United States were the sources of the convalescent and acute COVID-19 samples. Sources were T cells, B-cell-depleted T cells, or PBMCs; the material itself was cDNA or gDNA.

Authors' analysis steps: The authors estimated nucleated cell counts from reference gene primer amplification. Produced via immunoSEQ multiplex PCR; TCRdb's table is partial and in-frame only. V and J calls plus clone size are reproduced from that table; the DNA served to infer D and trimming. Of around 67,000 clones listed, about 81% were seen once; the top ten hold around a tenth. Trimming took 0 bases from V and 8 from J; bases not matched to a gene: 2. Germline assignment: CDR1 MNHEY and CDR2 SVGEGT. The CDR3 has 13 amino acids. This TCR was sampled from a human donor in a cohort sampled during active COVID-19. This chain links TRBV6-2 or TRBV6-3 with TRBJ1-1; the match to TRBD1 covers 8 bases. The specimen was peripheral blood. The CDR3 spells CASSYSRTGEAFF. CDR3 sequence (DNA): TGTGCCAGCAGTTACTCGAGGACAGGGGAAGCTTTCTTT.